The 27 T cell receptor beta chains below come from one sample, sequenced in a study of metastatic and nonmetastatic thyroid tumors. Among the patients, none had received any treatment before thyroid surgery. With MiXCR, TCRdb reprocessed the PCR reads. The table lists around 12,000 clones, 9% to 14% of them singletons. Sample: blood. The source is a female donor with papillary thyroid cancer or a benign thyroid nodule (not recorded which). Some clones in this sample may be carry-over from other donors' samples.

In its sample, this clone was seen many times. The gene calls are TRBV20-1 and TRBJ2-3; 9 nucleotides line up with TRBD2. J gave up 6 bases and V 3 bases, and 10 bases lay outside the gene matches. This CDR3 comprises 15 residues. Germline-derived CDR1 and CDR2 are DFQATT and SNEGSKA (reference sequence). The chain's CDR3 is CSARGLRGGADTQYF. The CDR3 region has the DNA TGCAGTGCTAGGGGGCTTCGCGGGGGGGCGGATACGCAGTATTTT.

In its sample, this clone was seen many times. V gene TRBV19 combines with J gene TRBJ2-2, with D uncertain. The V and J ends lost 2 bases and 4 bases respectively, with 2 bases between them. Germline V gives CDR1 LNHDA, CDR2 SQIVND (reference sequence). The length of the CDR3 is 12 residues. The CDR3 sequence is CASSIITGELFF. The DNA for the CDR3 is TGTGCCAGTAGTATAATCACCGGGGAGCTGTTTTTT.

This clone has at least ten counts. A read error may explain this, as a much larger clone is one base away. V and J are TRBV6-2 or TRBV6-3 and TRBJ1-3; a possible D gene is TRBD1 (5 bases). This CDR3 region has 13 residues. Germline V gene data show CDR1 as MNHEY and CDR2 as SVGEGT. The CDR3: CASNRTPGNTICF. CDR3 bases: TGTGCCAGCAACAGGACTCCTGGAAACACCATATGTTTT.

This chain joins TRBV11-3 and TRBJ2-1, with a possible D match to TRBD2 (6 bases). V was shortened by 1 base and J by 3 bases, with 7 bases between the two germline ends. Germline lookup yields CDR1 SGHNT and CDR2 YENEEA. The CDR3 runs 14 residues. Written as DNA, the CDR3 is TGTGCCAGCAGCTTAGCGGGACTCTACAATGAGCAGTTCTTC. Its protein product is CASSLAGLYNEQFF.

There are a few counts of this clone. The chain employs TRBV6-1 and TRBJ1-2, with D maybe TRBD1 (5 bases). In germline, CDR1 is MNHNS, CDR2 SASEGT. This CDR3 has 11 amino acids. V gave up 5 bases and J gave up 6 bases, with 7 bases separating them. The DNA of the CDR3 is TGTGCCAGCAGTCCAGGGAATGGCTACACCTTC. Its translation is CASSPGNGYTF.

There are many counts of this clone. The chain combines TRBV18 with TRBJ1-1; D is unclear. There are 14 residues in the CDR3. Per germline, CDR1 KGHSH and CDR2 LQKENI. V was clipped by 2 bases and J by 8 bases, with 15 bases between them. CDR3 DNA sequence: TGTGCCAGCTCACCATACCGGGAGGGTGGGGAAGCTTTCTTT. This codes for CASSPYREGGEAFF.

J is TRBJ2-2 and V is TRBV10-3, with D uncertain. Germline V gene lookup returns CDR1 ENHRY and CDR2 SYGVKD. The CDR3 covers 16 residues. Between the trimmed V and J ends, which lost 7 bases and 1 base, there was a span of 16 bases. CDR3 amino acids: CAITDVHNLNTGELFF. CDR3 bases: TGTGCCATCACAGACGTACACAATTTGAACACCGGGGAGCTGTTTTTT.

This chain joins TRBV5-6 and TRBJ2-7; 7 nucleotides line up with TRBD2. The V gene's germline CDR1 is SGHDT and CDR2 YYEEEE. The CDR3 is made up of 14 amino acids. V trimming: 6 bases; J trimming: 1 base; junction bases outside the gene matches: 7. CDR3 protein: CASNAYGGSYEQYF. The CDR3 DNA reads as TGTGCCAGCAATGCATACGGGGGGTCCTACGAGCAGTACTTC.

The table lists this clone with many counts. The chain carries TRBV18 and TRBJ1-6; perhaps TRBD1 as D (6 bases). This CDR3 has 12 amino acids. V was pared by 2 bases and J by 10 bases, with 6 bases between. From germline, CDR1 is KGHSH and CDR2 LQKENI. The CDR3 loop reads CASSPGGSPLHF. Here the CDR3 DNA reads TGTGCCAGCTCACCAGGGGGCTCACCCCTCCACTTT. Full variable domain (outside the CDR3, taken from reference TRBV18 and TRBJ1-6): NAGVMQNPRHLVRRRGQEARLRCSPMKGHSHVYWYRQLPEEGLKFMVYLQKENIIDESGMPKERFSAEFPKEGPSILRIQQVVRGDSAAYFCASSPGGSPLHFGNGTRLTVT.

Ten or more counts support this clone. The chain carries TRBV2 and TRBJ2-5; D is ambiguous. Trimming pared 10 bases from V and 4 bases from J, leaving 10 bases between. The CDR3 has 11 residues. The germline V gene encodes CDR1 SNHLY and CDR2 FYNNEI. The CDR3 bases are TGTGCCATATCCATGCGAGAGACCCAGTACTTC. Protein product: CAISMRETQYF.

This clone has ten or more counts. V and J are TRBV3-1 and TRBJ2-3; D is perhaps TRBD2 (6 bases). Trimming removed 0 bases at V and 5 bases at J, with 15 bases between. The CDR3 consists of 16 residues. The germline V gene encodes CDR1 LGHDT and CDR2 YNNKEL (reference sequence). CDR3 nucleotides: TGTGCCAGCAGCCAAGAGGGGGGAATGGGTGAAGATACGCAGTATTTT. Its protein product is CASSQEGGMGEDTQYF.

The gene calls are TRBV10-2 and TRBJ2-7; TRBD2 might be the D (6 bases). The CDR3 is made up of 15 amino acids. The V and J ends lost 3 bases and 5 bases respectively, with 17 bases between them. CDR1 and CDR2 (germline): WSHSY, SAAADI. In nucleotides, the CDR3 is TGCGCCAGCAGTGACCGCTGGGCTAGCGCTAACGAGCAGTACTTC. It encodes CASSDRWASANEQYF.

This clone has a count of ten or more. V usage is TRBV20-1 and J usage is TRBJ1-2; the D gene is possibly TRBD1 (5 bases). The CDR3 consists of 11 residues. Germline V CDR1 and CDR2: DFQATT, SNEGSKA (reference sequence). In nucleotides, the CDR3 is TGCAGCCTACAACTACAGGATGGCTACACCTTC. Its protein product is CSLQLQDGYTF.

This clone has a handful of counts. The sample has other DNA sequences that encode this CDR3 too. This chain links TRBV6-1 with TRBJ2-5, with 14 bases aligning to TRBD2. Germline CDR1 MNHNS, CDR2 SASEGT. The junction had 13 bases not matched to a gene; V was cut back by 5 bases and J by 5 bases. This CDR3 comprises 18 residues. CDR3 in DNA: TGTGCCAGCAGTCCTCGTGGGGGGACTAGCGGGGGAGGCGAGACCCAGTACTTC. Encoded protein: CASSPRGGTSGGGETQYF.

This clone appeared a few times. The CDR3 carries no conserved terminal phenylalanine or tryptophan, so it likely arises from a read error. This chain uses TRBV19 with TRBJ1-2; D call uncertain. V lost 5 bases to trimming and J lost 7 bases, with 11 bases between them. Germline V gene sequence: CDR1 LNHDA, CDR2 SQIVND (reference sequence). The CDR3 contains 12 residues. CDR3 DNA: TGTGCCAGTAGTTTCACTACAAGTGGCTACACCCTC. This gives the protein CASSFTTSGYTL.

This clone was detected ten times or more. This sequence joins TRBV2 and TRBJ2-3; 10 positions agree with TRBD1. The CDR3 is 16 residues long. The germline V gene has CDR1 SNHLY and CDR2 FYNNEI. V shed 5 bases and J 4 bases; nucleotides not matched to a gene: 9. The CDR3 nucleotides are TGTGCCAGCAGTAAACCCCGACAGGGGGCCCCAGATACGCAGTATTTT. It yields the protein CASSKPRQGAPDTQYF.

This clone was recorded many times. V is TRBV19 and J is TRBJ2-5; D is unresolved. Per the germline V gene, CDR1 is LNHDA and CDR2 is SQIVND (reference sequence). V was pared by 0 bases and J by 1 base, with 6 bases between. The CDR3 runs 14 residues. The CDR3 sequence: CASSIDRLQETQYF. The CDR3 DNA reads TGTGCCAGTAGTATAGACAGGCTCCAAGAGACCCAGTACTTC.

This clone was counted ten times or more. In the same sample, other DNA sequences code for this CDR3. This sequence joins TRBV6-1 and TRBJ1-4; 7 bases fit TRBD1. Losses at the gene ends were 5 bases for V and 3 bases for J; bases not matched to a gene: 6. This CDR3 is built from 15 residues. Germline V gene data show CDR1 as MNHNS and CDR2 as SASEGT. CDR3 nucleotides: TGTGCCAGCAGTACAGGGGTGCAGGCTAATGAAAAACTGTTTTTT. It yields the protein CASSTGVQANEKLFF.

This clone was seen repeatedly, ten times or more. The chain couples TRBV16 to TRBJ1-4; D perhaps matches TRBD1 (5 bases). Germline V CDR1 and CDR2: KGHSY, FQNENV. The CDR3 is 16 residues long. V was clipped by 1 base and J by 7 bases, with 16 bases between them. The CDR3 here is CASSQLSGRRREKLFF. CDR3 coding DNA: TGTGCCAGCAGCCAATTGTCAGGGAGGCGCCGTGAAAAACTGTTTTTT.

This clone was recorded many times. This sequence joins TRBV6-1 and TRBJ2-1, with TRBD2 as a possible D gene (6 bases). V lost 4 bases, J lost 6 bases, and 19 bases lay in between. There are 16 residues in the CDR3. CDR1 and CDR2 from the germline V gene are MNHNS and SASEGT. CDR3 nucleotide sequence: TGTGCCAGCAGTGTTTCTAGCGCCAAACTTTGCAATGAGCAGTTCTTC. As protein: CASSVSSAKLCNEQFF.

V usage is TRBV11-2 and J usage is TRBJ2-7; D gene ambiguous. Germline V CDR1 and CDR2: SGHAT, FQNNGV. Trimming removed 6 bases from V and 4 bases from J, with 13 bases in between. The length of the CDR3 is 13 residues. CDR3 nucleotides: TGTGCCAGCAGTTCCTTCCCGAGATACGAGCAGTACTTC. Encoded protein: CASSSFPRYEQYF.

Worth noting for this clone: At one boundary the junction diverges from the germline segment, which might be a read error. This chain links TRBV6-1 with TRBJ1-3; no definite D call. The CDR3 spans 16 residues. In germline, CDR1 is MNHNS, CDR2 SASEGT. The CDR3 spells CASSEYILGTGSTIYF. The CDR3 nucleotides read TGTGCCAGCAGTGAATACATTCTTGGTACTGGAAGCACCATATATTTT.

This clone was recorded many times. The chain is built from TRBV20-1 and TRBJ2-7; 8 bases align to TRBD2. There are 13 residues in the CDR3. CDR1 and CDR2 (germline): DFQATT, SNEGSKA (reference sequence). The junction had 4 bases not matched to a gene; V was cut back by 3 bases and J by 3 bases. The CDR3: CSASSGEFYEQYF. The CDR3 DNA sequence: TGCAGTGCTAGTAGCGGGGAATTCTACGAGCAGTACTTC.

This clone is labeled medium-sized (0.01 to 0.1%). The same CDR3 is also encoded by other DNA sequences in this sample. This chain connects TRBV12-3 or TRBV12-4 to TRBJ2-1, with 14 bases fitting TRBD2. V was clipped by 6 bases and J by 7 bases; unmatched bases: 5. CDR3 length: 15 amino acids. The CDR3 reads CASSVGTSGSNEQFF. The DNA for the CDR3 is TGTGCCAGCAGCGTCGGGACTAGCGGGAGTAATGAGCAGTTCTTC.

This clone was observed many times. The chain is built from TRBV19 and TRBJ2-5; D might be TRBD2 (5 bases). V gave up 1 base and J gave up 5 bases, with 20 bases separating them. Germline CDR1 LNHDA, CDR2 SQIVND (reference sequence). The CDR3 totals 17 residues. CDR3 bases: TGTGCCAGTAGTATAGGGTCTTTCGACTATACAAGGGAGACCCAGTACTTC. Protein product: CASSIGSFDYTRETQYF.

The gene calls are TRBV5-4 and TRBJ2-7, with D perhaps matching TRBD1 (5 bases). V shed 0 bases and J shed 5 bases, with 33 bases lying between them. Looked up from germline, CDR1 is SGHNT and CDR2 is YYREEE (reference sequence). The CDR3 totals 21 residues. The CDR3 nucleotides read TGTGCCAGCAGCTTGGATGAGACAGACCCTTCTTGGATCATCTATCTCGACGAGCAGTACTTC. Translated, it gives CASSLDETDPSWIIYLDEQYF.

There are many counts of this clone. A much more abundant neighbour one base away suggests this may be a read error. The chain uses TRBV6-1 and TRBJ2-7; D perhaps matches TRBD2 (6 bases). V was pared by 7 bases and J by 6 bases, with 19 bases between. The CDR3 is made up of 14 amino acids. CDR1 and CDR2 from the germline V gene are MNHNS and SASEGT. CDR3 sequence reads: CASKAPRGAFEQYF. DNA of the CDR3: TGTGCCAGCAAGGCGCCGCGGGGAGCCTTCGAGCAGTACTTC.